The text below deals with one T cell receptor beta chain. Per the authors' pipeline: Amplification of reference gene primers was used by the study to estimate nucleated cell counts. This table comes from immunoSEQ multiplex PCR, and its TCRdb copy is limited to in-frame clones, with some not included. Clone size and the V and J calls come from that table; the DNA yielded D and trimming. The data show fewer than 65,000 clones, 75% to 90% seen once. The sample comes from a study of blood T cell repertoires in COVID-19. The overall study: Spain, Italy and the United States supplied samples that represented acute and convalescent COVID-19. Sample material is recorded as cDNA or gDNA derived from T cells, B-cell-depleted T cells, or PBMCs.

Germline CDR1 and CDR2: MNHEY and SMNVEV (reference sequence). V was cut by 8 bases and J by 4 bases, with 14 bases left in between. The CDR3 has 13 residues. Sequencing used peripheral blood. This chain connects TRBV27 to TRBJ1-2; D may be TRBD1 (6 bases). This receptor was taken from a man aged 55-75 years with acute or convalescent COVID-19. CDR3 DNA sequence: TGTGCCAGCTCCTTGGGGGCGCCCTATGGCTACACCTTC. Encoded protein: CASSLGAPYGYTF.